This TCR beta chain was captured by sequencing in a study of T cell responses to AZD1222 COVID-19 vaccine. Study background: Second-dose schedules of about 4 or about 12 weeks were combined.

The repertoire was sequenced with immunoSEQ multiplex PCR; TCRdb's copy has only in-frame clones and lacks some. The sample carries some 94,000 clones, over 85% recorded once. About this clone: Its antigen is currently unknown.

General study findings and limits: Only after the peak T cell response were repertoires sampled.

The V and J ends lost 3 bases and 0 bases respectively, with 8 bases between them. CDR3 length: 13 amino acids. Germline lookup yields CDR1 SQVTM and CDR2 ANQGSEA. The rearrangement links TRBV29-1 to TRBJ1-1; no firm D call. This receptor was identified in an adult in good health. Specimen: peripheral blood, collected on day 0 of AZD1222 vaccination. CDR3 bases: TGCAGCGTTGAGATAACCATGAACACTGAAGCTTTCTTT. It codes for CSVEITMNTEAFF.